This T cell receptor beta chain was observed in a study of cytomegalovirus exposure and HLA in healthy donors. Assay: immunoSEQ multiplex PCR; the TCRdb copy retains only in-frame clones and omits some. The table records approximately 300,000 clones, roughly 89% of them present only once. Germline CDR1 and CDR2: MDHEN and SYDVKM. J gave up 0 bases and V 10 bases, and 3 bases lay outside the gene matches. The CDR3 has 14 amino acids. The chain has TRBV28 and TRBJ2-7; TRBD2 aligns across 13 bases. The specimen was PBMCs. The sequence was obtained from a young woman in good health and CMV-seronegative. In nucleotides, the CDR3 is TGTGCCACCCGACTAGCGGGAGGCTCCTACGAGCAGTACTTC. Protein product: CATRLAGGSYEQYF.